This is a list of T cell receptor beta chains from one sample in a study of T cell repertoires in cytomegalovirus infection. TCRdb reanalysed the reads using MiXCR and keeps one entry per CDR3 protein. This table holds approximately 1,000,000 distinct CDR3 sequences, roughly 30% found once. The antigens these receptors bind are not known. The sample here was cultured CD8+ T cells from PBMCs, taken from culture after CMV antigen stimulation. The receptors here all came from a human donor in good health (CMV status not recorded). Some clones in this sample may be carry-over from other donors' samples. CDR3s include the opening cysteine and the closing phenylalanine or tryptophan. A D gene is named only where the DNA matches it firmly. Expanded clones get a size class; other rows say once, few or many, or leave the size out.

d_call clone_size j_call v_call cdr3_aa cdr3_nt
. . TRBJ2-2 TRBV24-1 CATSDGLTNTGELFF TGTGCCACCAGTGATGGGTTGACGAACACCGGGGAGCTGTTTTTT
. many TRBJ2-3 TRBV7-8 CASSLVSGTESTDTQYF TGTGCCAGCAGCTTAGTCTCGGGGACGGAAAGCACAGATACGCAGTATTTT
TRBD1 few TRBJ1-2 TRBV5-4 CASSLDVLGTGGGSSYGYTF TGTGCCAGCAGCTTGGATGTCCTTGGGACAGGTGGCGGTAGCTCCTATGGCTACACCTTC
. few TRBJ2-7 TRBV7-4 CASIQAGTPSYEQYF TGTGCCAGCATCCAAGCCGGGACTCCCTCGTACGAGCAGTACTTC
. few TRBJ1-3 TRBV4-3 CASSPGALSSGNTIYF TGCGCCAGCAGCCCAGGAGCGCTAAGCTCTGGAAACACCATATATTTT
. few TRBJ1-1 TRBV29-1 CSVEDRGIRKNTEAFF TGCAGCGTTGAAGATAGAGGGATTCGAAAGAACACTGAAGCTTTCTTT
TRBD1 few TRBJ1-1 TRBV7-9 CASSTEERGQPEAFF TGTGCCAGCTCCACCGAAGAAAGGGGGCAACCTGAAGCTTTCTTT
. . TRBJ2-1 TRBV28 CASSFQGSAYNEQFF TGTGCCAGCAGTTTTCAGGGCAGCGCCTACAATGAGCAGTTCTTC
. . TRBJ2-1 TRBV12-3/TRBV12-4 CASTPDGGGEQFF TGTGCCAGCACCCCGGACGGAGGGGGTGAGCAGTTCTTC
. few TRBJ1-6 TRBV10-2 CASLTGNSPLHF TGCGCCAGCCTAACAGGGAATTCACCCCTCCACTTT
. few TRBJ2-1 TRBV27 CASSDRDQKQFF TGTGCCAGCAGTGACCGGGACCAGAAGCAGTTCTTC
. . TRBJ1-5 TRBV6-1 CASLRDGDREPQHF TGTGCCAGCCTCCGGGACGGCGACCGGGAGCCCCAGCATTTT
. . TRBJ1-1 TRBV2 CASSGAGDGAFF TGTGCCAGCAGTGGGGCGGGGGACGGGGCTTTCTTT
. . TRBJ1-2 TRBV5-6 CASSPGPRRSANYGYTF TGTGCCAGCAGCCCCGGGCCCAGAAGGTCGGCTAACTATGGCTACACCTTC